This T cell receptor beta chain originates from a study of CD8+CD57+ T cells in acquired aplastic anemia (dated by TCRdb to the late 2010s). Looking at the study overall: DNA extracted from sorted CD4+ and CD8+ cells had a mean of roughly 3.4 ug, with a range of 0.2 to 27.4 ug. CD8+CD57+ expansion was defined as a frequency above the mean frequency observed in healthy subjects. Study-level results and caveats: CD8+ Simpson's diversity did not differ significantly between patients and healthy controls (P=0.060). Roughly 31 CD8+ CDR3 sequences were shared between patients and controls but appeared highly expressed in patients and within their immunodominant clones.

V lost 4 bases and J lost 2 bases, and the count of bases not matched to a germline gene is 5. The germline V gene provides CDR1 SGHRS and CDR2 YFSETQ. The CDR3 runs 15 amino acids, cysteine and phenylalanine included. Only the CDR3 DNA stays, 45 bases, in frame from base 1. Flow cytometry had shown CD8+CD57+ cell expansion in the patients selected for sequencing. Every patient had severe acquired aplastic anemia, diagnosed using the International Study of Aplastic Anemia and Agranulocytosis and Camitta criteria. At the time blood was sampled, none of the patients had received any therapy. In the study, sorted CD4+ and CD8+ blood T cells from patients with severe aplastic anemia and from healthy subjects underwent deep sequencing of TCR repertoires. Patients were enrolled in the USA under clinicaltrials.gov protocols 00001620, 01623167, 00001397, 00071045, 00081523 and 00961064. Ficoll-Paque density gradient centrifugation was used to isolate peripheral blood mononuclear cells. Before DNA extraction, CD4+ and CD8+ T cells were sorted by FACS or by magnetic beads.

In this sample, this clonotype turned up many times. Its antigen has not been determined. Base qualities are missing; no much larger clone stands one base away. TCR beta VDJ combination and CDR3 sequence profiling used genomic DNA as the template. An Illumina HiSeq 2000 was used for TCR repertoire sequencing. In the paper's pipeline: Repertoires were assessed using TRBV/TRBJ rearrangement plots, CDR3 size and DJ length profiles, and Simpson's diversity index. Whichever DNA sequence was most abundant in the deep sequencing data was defined as the immunodominant clone. CDR3 amino acid sequences were screened for sharing across subjects and were compared with published repertoires and the VDJdb database. TCRdb trimmed public reads at Q25 via fastp, called clones via MiXCR and kept in-frame beta chains. CDR3 protein sequences are deduplicated, and each keeps its most common genes and DNA. TCRdb's processing, not the authors' own work, is the source of the V and J calls. This sample gives some 160,000 distinct CDR3 sequences in total; around half of them show up just once. Roughly 2.8% of the sample goes to the ten largest clones.

The chain couples TRBV5-1 to TRBJ2-5, with TRBD1 matching 10 junction bases. The source is a human donor with aplastic anemia. Sequences were obtained from sorted CD4+, CD8+, or CD8+CD57+ T cells (not recorded which) from PBMCs. The CDR3 sequence is CASSPGQGLQETQYF. The nucleotide sequence is given as TGCGCCAGCAGCCCGGGACAGGGGCTTCAAGAGACCCAGTACTTC.